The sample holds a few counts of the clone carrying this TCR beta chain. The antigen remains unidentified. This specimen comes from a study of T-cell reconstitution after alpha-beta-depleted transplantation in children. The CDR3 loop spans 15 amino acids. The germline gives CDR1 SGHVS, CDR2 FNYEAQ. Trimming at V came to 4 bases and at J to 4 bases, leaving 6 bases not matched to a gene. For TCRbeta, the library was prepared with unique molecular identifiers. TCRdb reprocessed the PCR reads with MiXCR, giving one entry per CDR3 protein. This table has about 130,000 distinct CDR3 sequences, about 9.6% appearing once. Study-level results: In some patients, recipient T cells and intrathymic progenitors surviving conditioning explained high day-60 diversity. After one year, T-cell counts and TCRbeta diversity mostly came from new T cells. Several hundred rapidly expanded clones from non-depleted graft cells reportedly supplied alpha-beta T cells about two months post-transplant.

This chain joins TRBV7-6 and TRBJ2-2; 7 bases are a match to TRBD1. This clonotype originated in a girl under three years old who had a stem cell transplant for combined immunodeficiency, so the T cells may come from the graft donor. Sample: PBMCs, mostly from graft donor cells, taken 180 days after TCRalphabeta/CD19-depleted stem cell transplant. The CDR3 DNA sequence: TGTGCCAGCAGCTGGACAGGCGGCACCACCGGGGAGCTGTTTTTT. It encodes CASSWTGGTTGELFF. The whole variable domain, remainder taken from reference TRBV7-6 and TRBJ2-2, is GAGVSQSPRYKVTKRGQDVALRCDPISGHVSLYWYRQALGQGPEFLTYFNYEAQQDKSGLPNDRFSAERPEGSISTLTIQRTEQRDSAMYRCASSWTGGTTGELFFGEGSRLTVL.